Shown below are 19 T cell receptor beta chains from a single sample sequenced in a study of blood T cell repertoires in COVID-19 (dated by TCRdb to 2018 to 2021). The protocol used for the library was the immunoSEQ multiplex PCR assay. TCRdb's version of the immuneACCESS table is confined to in-frame rearrangements and falls short of the full clone set. An unresolved V gene accounts for under half of the shortfall where checked; the remainder is of unknown origin. This sample gives 85,000 or so clones in total; 81% of them show up just once. The ten most abundant clones make up approximately 44% of the sample. Sample: peripheral blood. The origin of the receptors is an older man with acute or convalescent COVID-19.

This rearrangement joins TRBV3-1 (or the pseudogene TRBV3-2) to TRBJ1-1, with 9 positions matching TRBD1. This CDR3 is 14 amino acids long. Trimming removed 4 bases from V and 4 bases from J; junction bases left unmatched: 4. Germline assignment: CDR1 LGHDT and CDR2 YNNKEL (reference sequence). DNA of the CDR3: TGTGCCAGCAGCCTTGGACAGGGGAGCACTGAAGCTTTCTTT. Its translation is CASSLGQGSTEAFF.

The chain combines TRBV29-1 with TRBJ2-7; 9 nucleotides match TRBD1. Germline values: CDR1 SQVTM, CDR2 ANQGSEA. This CDR3 comprises 11 residues. V lost 7 bases to trimming and J lost 5 bases; unmatched junction nucleotides: 3. The CDR3 DNA sequence: TGCAGCGCCCGGACAGGGGACGAGCAGTACTTC. Amino acids: CSARTGDEQYF.

This chain joins TRBV2 and TRBJ2-3; TRBD1 matches 7 bases. The germline gives CDR1 SNHLY, CDR2 FYNNEI. V shed 7 bases and J 2 bases; nucleotides not matched to a gene: 3. This CDR3 comprises 13 residues. CDR3: CASKGQTTDTQYF. The DNA of the CDR3 is TGTGCCAGCAAGGGACAGACCACAGATACGCAGTATTTT.

This clone was seen a single time. V usage is TRBV9 and J usage is TRBJ2-2, with 13 bases that match TRBD2. Per germline, CDR1 SGDLS and CDR2 YYNGEE. The CDR3 sequence is 17 residues long. Unmatched junction bases numbered 6, after V lost 4 bases and J lost 3 bases. For the CDR3, the DNA is TGTGCCAGCAGCCCCGGGACTAGCGGGATCCACACCGGGGAGCTGTTTTTT. Translated, it gives CASSPGTSGIHTGELFF.

This clone has just one count. The J gene is TRBJ2-2, the V gene TRBV7-9; TRBD2 might be the D (6 bases). The CDR3 is 14 residues long. From germline, CDR1 is SEHNR and CDR2 FQNEAQ (reference sequence). V shed 5 bases and J shed 3 bases, with 10 bases lying between them. CDR3 residues: CASSPGTYTGELFF. Here the CDR3 DNA reads TGTGCCAGCAGCCCCGGGACTTACACCGGGGAGCTGTTTTTT.

The V gene is TRBV5-1, the J gene TRBJ2-1; 8 bases are shared with TRBD2. The CDR3 runs 15 residues. Germline CDR1 SGHRS, CDR2 YFSETQ. The ends lost 0 bases at V and 8 bases at J; junction bases unmatched: 7. In DNA, the CDR3 is TGCGCCAGCAGCTTGGGGGCGGGAGGTGCGGATGAGCAGTTCTTC. Translating it yields CASSLGAGGADEQFF. Full variable domain (remainder filled in from reference TRBV5-1 and TRBJ2-1): KAGVTQTPRYLIKTRGQQVTLSCSPISGHRSVSWYQQTPGQGLQFLFEYFSETQRNKGNFPGRFSGRQFSNSRSEMNVSTLELGDSALYLCASSLGAGGADEQFFGPGTRLTVL.

The chain carries TRBV6-5 and TRBJ2-3; 12 nucleotides agree with TRBD2. CDR1 and CDR2 (germline): MNHEY, SVGAGI. Trimming at V came to 6 bases and at J to 10 bases, leaving 5 bases not matched to a gene. This CDR3 has 13 amino acids. The CDR3, as DNA: TGTGCCAGCAGAGACGGACTAGCGGGACCGCAGTATTTT. The encoded protein is CASRDGLAGPQYF.

The chain combines TRBV30 with TRBJ2-7; no definite D call. The CDR3 length is 11 residues. V lost 3 bases and J 3 bases, leaving 6 bases between the germline ends. Germline V lookup: CDR1 GTSNPN, CDR2 SVGIG (reference sequence). The CDR3 DNA reads as TGTGCCTGGAGGTCTAGCTACGAGCAGTACTTC. Its protein product is CAWRSSYEQYF.

The chain recombines TRBV27 with TRBJ2-1, with D unclear. V dropped 6 bases and J dropped 0 bases, with 12 bases sitting between them. Germline V gives CDR1 MNHEY, CDR2 SMNVEV (reference sequence). The CDR3 runs to 15 residues. CDR3 nucleotides: TGTGCCAGCAGCGATAGACGACTCTCCTACAATGAGCAGTTCTTC. It is translated as CASSDRRLSYNEQFF.

J is TRBJ2-3 and V is TRBV5-1, with TRBD1 as a possible D gene (5 bases). CDR3 size: 12 residues. Trimming removed 3 bases from V and 3 bases from J, with 5 bases in between. CDR1 and CDR2 (germline): SGHRS, YFSETQ. The DNA for the CDR3 is TGCGCCAGCAGCTACAGGACAGATACGCAGTATTTT. It specifies CASSYRTDTQYF.

The chain's CDR3 is CATSENTGYGYTF. In DNA, the CDR3 is TGTGCCACCAGTGAAAACACAGGGTATGGCTACACCTTC. The chain has TRBV24-1 and TRBJ1-2; weak D call: TRBD1 (6 bases). The V and J ends lost 4 bases and 5 bases respectively, with 10 bases between them. Per the germline V gene, CDR1 is KGHDR and CDR2 is SFDVKD. This CDR3 has 13 amino acids.

This clone is a singleton in its sample. This chain links TRBV6-5 with TRBJ1-1, with TRBD1 as a possible D gene (6 bases). Germline V gene lookup returns CDR1 MNHEY and CDR2 SVGAGI. The CDR3 consists of 14 residues. Between the trimmed V and J ends, which lost 0 bases and 6 bases, there was a span of 11 bases. The CDR3 reads CASSYSGARPEAFF. As DNA, the CDR3 is TGTGCCAGCAGTTACTCGGGGGCGCGACCTGAAGCTTTCTTT.

V is TRBV5-1 and J is TRBJ1-1; D ambiguous. The CDR3 runs to 14 residues. Per germline, CDR1 SGHRS and CDR2 YFSETQ. Trimming stripped 1 base from V and 2 bases from J, with 9 bases between. CDR3 in amino acids: CASSLSGGNTEAFF. In DNA, the CDR3 is TGCGCCAGCAGCTTGAGTGGCGGAAACACTGAAGCTTTCTTT.

The table lists this clone with a few counts. V usage is TRBV5-1 and J usage is TRBJ2-2; 7 bases align to TRBD1. In germline, CDR1 is SGHRS, CDR2 YFSETQ. Trimming took 3 bases from V and 4 from J; bases not matched to a gene: 3. This CDR3 has 14 amino acids. CDR3 DNA: TGCGCCAGCAGCTCCCGGGACAGCACCGGGGAGCTGTTTTTT. It codes for CASSSRDSTGELFF.

The rearrangement uses TRBV7-6 and TRBJ2-3, with TRBD2 as a possible D gene (6 bases). V was clipped by 5 bases and J by 4 bases, with 22 bases between them. This CDR3 contains 17 residues. Germline V gene sequence: CDR1 SGHVS, CDR2 FNYEAQ. The CDR3 DNA reads TGTGCCAGCAGCCGGGCGTCATGGGCGGGAAGGGCAGATACGCAGTATTTT. Protein sequence: CASSRASWAGRADTQYF.

The CDR3 protein is CASSLTGKTQYF. CDR3 nucleotide sequence: TGTGCCAGCAGCTTAACAGGAAAGACCCAGTACTTC. V and J are TRBV5-8 and TRBJ2-5; possible D gene TRBD1, 5 bases. The germline gives CDR1 SGHTS, CDR2 YDEGEE. The CDR3 totals 12 residues. V gave up 2 bases and J gave up 6 bases, with 8 bases separating them.

The rearrangement uses TRBV11-3 and TRBJ2-7; the D gene is possibly TRBD1 (5 bases). This CDR3 has 14 amino acids. V was clipped by 1 base and J by 7 bases, with 14 bases between them. Germline V gene sequence: CDR1 SGHNT, CDR2 YENEEA. The CDR3 sequence: CASSLAGRVGEQYF. In DNA, the CDR3 is TGTGCCAGCAGCTTAGCCGGCAGGGTGGGGGAGCAGTACTTC.

This rearrangement joins TRBV18 to TRBJ1-1; TRBD1 might be the D (6 bases). V shed 4 bases and J shed 3 bases, with 9 bases lying between them. The V gene's germline CDR1 is KGHSH and CDR2 LQKENI. The CDR3 is 13 amino acids. DNA for the CDR3: TGTGCCAGCTCACTAGAGGGGGACACTGAAGCTTTCTTT. It yields the protein CASSLEGDTEAFF.

This clone was seen more than once but under ten times. In DNA form, the CDR3 reads TGCGCCAGCAGCATAGGACAGAGCACAGATACGCAGTATTTT. Its protein product is CASSIGQSTDTQYF. The chain is built from TRBV5-1 and TRBJ2-3, with TRBD1 as a possible D gene (6 bases). CDR1 is SGHRS, CDR2 YFSETQ, per germline. The length of the CDR3 is 14 residues. With 4 bases removed from V and 0 bases from J, the gap between germline ends came to 9 bases.